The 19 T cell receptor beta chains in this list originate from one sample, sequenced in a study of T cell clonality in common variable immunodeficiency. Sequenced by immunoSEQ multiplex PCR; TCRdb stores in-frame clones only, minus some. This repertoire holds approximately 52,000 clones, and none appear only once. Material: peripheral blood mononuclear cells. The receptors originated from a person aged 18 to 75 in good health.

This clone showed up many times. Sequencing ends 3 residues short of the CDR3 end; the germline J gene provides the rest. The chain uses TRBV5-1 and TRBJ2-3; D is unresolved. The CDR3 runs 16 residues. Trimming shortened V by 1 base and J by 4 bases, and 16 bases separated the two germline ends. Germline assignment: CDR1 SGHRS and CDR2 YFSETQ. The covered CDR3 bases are TGCGCCAGCAGCTTGAACGCTCCCGGTCCCCCAGATACG. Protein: CASSLNAPGPPDT. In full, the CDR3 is CASSLNAPGPPDTQYF.

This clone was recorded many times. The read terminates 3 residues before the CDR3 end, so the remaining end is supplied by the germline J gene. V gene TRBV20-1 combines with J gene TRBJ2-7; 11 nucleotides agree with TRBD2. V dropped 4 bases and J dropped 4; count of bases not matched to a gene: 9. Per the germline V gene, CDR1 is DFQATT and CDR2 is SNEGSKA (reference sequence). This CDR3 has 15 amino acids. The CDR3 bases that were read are TGCAGTGCTAATAGCCTAGCGGGAGGAACTTACGAG. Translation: CSANSLAGGTYE. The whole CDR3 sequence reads CSANSLAGGTYEQYF.

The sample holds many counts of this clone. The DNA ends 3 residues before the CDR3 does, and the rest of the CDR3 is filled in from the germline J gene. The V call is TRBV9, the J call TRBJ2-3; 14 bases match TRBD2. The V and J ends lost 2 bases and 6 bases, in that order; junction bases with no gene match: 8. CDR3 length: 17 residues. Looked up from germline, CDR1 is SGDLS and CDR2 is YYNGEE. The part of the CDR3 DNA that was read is TGTGCCAGCAGCGTTCGTGGACTAGCGGGAGGCGGTGATACG. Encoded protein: CASSVRGLAGGGDT. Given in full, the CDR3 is CASSVRGLAGGGDTQYF.

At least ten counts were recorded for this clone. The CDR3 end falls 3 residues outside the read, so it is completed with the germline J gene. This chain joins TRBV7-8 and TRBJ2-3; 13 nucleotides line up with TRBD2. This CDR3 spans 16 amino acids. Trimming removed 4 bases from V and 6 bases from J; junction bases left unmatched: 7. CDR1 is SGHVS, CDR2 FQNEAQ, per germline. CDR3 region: CASSSGLAGVPDTQYF. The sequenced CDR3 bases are TGTGCCAGCAGCTCAGGACTAGCGGGAGTCCCGGATACG.

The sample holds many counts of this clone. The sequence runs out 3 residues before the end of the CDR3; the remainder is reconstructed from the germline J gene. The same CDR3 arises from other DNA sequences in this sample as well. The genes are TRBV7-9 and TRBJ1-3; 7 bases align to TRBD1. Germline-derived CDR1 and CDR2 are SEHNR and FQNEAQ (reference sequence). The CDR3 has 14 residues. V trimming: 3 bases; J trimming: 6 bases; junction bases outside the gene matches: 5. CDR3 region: CASSFIDRANTIYF. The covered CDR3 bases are TGTGCCAGCAGCTTCATTGACAGGGCAAACACC.

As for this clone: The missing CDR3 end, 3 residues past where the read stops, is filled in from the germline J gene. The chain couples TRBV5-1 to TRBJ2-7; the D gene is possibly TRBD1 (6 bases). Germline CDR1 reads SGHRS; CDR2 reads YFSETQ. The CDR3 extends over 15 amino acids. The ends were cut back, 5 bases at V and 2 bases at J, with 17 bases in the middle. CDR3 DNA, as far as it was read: TGCGCCAGCAGATGGTATGGGCAGGGGCCCTACGAG. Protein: CASRWYGQGPYE. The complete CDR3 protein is CASRWYGQGPYEQYF. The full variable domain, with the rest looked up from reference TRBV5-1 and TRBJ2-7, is KAGVTQTPRYLIKTRGQQVTLSCSPISGHRSVSWYQQTPGQGLQFLFEYFSETQRNKGNFPGRFSGRQFSNSRSEMNVSTLELGDSALYLCASRWYGQGPYEQYFGPGTRLTVT.

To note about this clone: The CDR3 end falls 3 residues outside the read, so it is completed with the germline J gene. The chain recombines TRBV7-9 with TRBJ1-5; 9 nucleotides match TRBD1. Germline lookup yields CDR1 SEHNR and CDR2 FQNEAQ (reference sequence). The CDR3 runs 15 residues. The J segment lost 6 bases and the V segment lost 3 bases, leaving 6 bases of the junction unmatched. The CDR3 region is CASSLGTGIGQPQHF. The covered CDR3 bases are TGTGCCAGCAGCTTGGGGACAGGGATCGGTCAGCCC.

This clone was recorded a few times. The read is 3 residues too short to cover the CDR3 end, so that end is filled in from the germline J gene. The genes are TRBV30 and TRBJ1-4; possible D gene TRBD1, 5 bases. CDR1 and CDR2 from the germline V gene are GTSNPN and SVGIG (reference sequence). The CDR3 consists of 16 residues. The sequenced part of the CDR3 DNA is TGTGCCTGGAGTCCCCCGGGAGCCTCTGGGGCCAACGTA. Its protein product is CAWSPPGASGANV. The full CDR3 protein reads CAWSPPGASGANVLFF.

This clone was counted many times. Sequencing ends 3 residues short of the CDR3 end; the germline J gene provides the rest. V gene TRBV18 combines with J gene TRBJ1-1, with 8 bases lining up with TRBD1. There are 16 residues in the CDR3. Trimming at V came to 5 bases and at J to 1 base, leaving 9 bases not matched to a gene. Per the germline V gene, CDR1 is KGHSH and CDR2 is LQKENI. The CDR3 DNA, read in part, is TGTGCCAGCTCAGGATTTTCAGGGGGCAGGAACACTGAA. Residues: CASSGFSGGRNTE. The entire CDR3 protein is CASSGFSGGRNTEAFF.

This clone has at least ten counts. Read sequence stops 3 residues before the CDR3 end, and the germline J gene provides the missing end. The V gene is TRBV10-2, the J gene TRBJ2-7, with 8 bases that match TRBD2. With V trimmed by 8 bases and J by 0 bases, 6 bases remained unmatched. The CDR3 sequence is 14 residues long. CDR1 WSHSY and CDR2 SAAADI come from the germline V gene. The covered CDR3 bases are TGCGCCAGCGGCACTAGCGGTCTCTCCTACGAG. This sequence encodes CASGTSGLSYE. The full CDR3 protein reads CASGTSGLSYEQYF.

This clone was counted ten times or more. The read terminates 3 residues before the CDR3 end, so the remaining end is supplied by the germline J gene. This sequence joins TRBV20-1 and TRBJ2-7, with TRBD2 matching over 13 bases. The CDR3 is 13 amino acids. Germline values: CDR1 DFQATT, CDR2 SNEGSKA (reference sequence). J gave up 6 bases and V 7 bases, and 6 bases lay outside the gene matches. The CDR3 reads CSVRTSGSGEQYF. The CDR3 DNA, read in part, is TGCAGTGTCAGGACTAGCGGGAGTGGCGAG.

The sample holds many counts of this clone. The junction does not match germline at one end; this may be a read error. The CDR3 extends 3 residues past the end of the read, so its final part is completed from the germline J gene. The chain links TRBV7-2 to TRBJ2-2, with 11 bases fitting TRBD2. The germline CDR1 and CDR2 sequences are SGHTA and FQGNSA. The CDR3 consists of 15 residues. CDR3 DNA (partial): TGTGCCAGCATCTTACTAGCGGGGGTCGGCGGGGAG. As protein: CASILLAGVGGE. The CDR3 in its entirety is CASILLAGVGGELFF.

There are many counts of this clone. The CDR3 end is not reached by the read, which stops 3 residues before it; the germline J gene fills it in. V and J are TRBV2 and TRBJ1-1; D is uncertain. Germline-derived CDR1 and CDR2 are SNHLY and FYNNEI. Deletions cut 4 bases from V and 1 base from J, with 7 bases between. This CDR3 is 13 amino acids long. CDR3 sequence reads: CASSAKQNTEAFF. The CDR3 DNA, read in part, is TGTGCCAGCAGTGCAAAACAGAACACTGAA.

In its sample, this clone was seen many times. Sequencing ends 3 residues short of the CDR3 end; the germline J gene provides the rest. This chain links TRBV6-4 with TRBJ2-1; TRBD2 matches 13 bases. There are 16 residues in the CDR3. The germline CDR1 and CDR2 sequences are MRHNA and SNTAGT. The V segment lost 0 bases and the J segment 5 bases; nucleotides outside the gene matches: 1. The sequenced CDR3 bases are TGTGCCAGCAGTGACTCCGGGACTAGCGGGAACAATGAG. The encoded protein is CASSDSGTSGNNE. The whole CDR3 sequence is CASSDSGTSGNNEQFF.

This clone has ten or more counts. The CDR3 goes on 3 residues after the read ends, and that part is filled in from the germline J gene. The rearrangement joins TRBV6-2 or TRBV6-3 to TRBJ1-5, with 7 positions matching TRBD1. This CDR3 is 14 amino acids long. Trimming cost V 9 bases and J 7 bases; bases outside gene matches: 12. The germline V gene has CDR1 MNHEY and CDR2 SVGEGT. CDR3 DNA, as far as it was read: TGTGCCAGTTCCAGGGCAGGGGGAGAACAGCCC. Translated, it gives CASSRAGGEQP. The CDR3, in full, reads CASSRAGGEQPQHF.

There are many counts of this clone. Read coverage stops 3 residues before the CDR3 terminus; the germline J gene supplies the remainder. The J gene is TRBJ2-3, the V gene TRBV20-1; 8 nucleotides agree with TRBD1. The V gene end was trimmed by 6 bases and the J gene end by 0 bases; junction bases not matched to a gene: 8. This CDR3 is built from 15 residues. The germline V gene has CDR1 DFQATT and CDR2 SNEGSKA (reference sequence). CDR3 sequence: CSAAPDRASTDTQYF. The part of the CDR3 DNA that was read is TGCAGTGCGGCTCCGGACAGGGCGAGCACAGATACG.

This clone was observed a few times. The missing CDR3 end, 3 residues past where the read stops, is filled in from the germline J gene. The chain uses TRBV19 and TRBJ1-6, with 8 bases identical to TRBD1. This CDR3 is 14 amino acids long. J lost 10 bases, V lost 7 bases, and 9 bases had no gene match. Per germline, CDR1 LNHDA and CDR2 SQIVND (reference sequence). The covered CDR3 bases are TGTGCCAGTAACAGGGGGGGAACTTGGTCACCC. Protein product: CASNRGGTWSP. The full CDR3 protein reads CASNRGGTWSPLHF.

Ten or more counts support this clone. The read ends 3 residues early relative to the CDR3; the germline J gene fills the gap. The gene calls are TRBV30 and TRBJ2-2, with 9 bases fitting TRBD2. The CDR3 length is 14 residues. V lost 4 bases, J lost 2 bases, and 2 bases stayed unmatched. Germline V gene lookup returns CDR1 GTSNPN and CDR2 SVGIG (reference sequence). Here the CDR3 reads CAWTSGVNTGELFF. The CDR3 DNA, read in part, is TGTGCCTGGACTAGCGGGGTTAACACCGGGGAG.

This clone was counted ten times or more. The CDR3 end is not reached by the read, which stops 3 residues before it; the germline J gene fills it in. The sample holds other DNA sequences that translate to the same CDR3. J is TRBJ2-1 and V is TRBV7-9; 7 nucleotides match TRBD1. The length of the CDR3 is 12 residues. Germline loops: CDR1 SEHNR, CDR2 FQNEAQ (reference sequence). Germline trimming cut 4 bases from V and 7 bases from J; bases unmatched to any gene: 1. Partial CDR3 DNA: TGTGCCAGCAGCTCACAGGGGAATGAG. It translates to CASSSQGNE. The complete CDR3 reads CASSSQGNEQFF.